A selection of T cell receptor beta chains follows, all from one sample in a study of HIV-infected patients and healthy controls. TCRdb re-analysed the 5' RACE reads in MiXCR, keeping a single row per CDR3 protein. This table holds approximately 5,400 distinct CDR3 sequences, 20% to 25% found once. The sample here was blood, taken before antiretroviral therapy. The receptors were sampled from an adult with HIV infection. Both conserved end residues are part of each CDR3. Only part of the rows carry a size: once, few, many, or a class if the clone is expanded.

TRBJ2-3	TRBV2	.	CAISKSRDLPGTDTQYF
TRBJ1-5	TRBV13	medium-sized	CASSLETLRGSNQPQHF
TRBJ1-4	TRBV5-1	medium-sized	CASSLAGWTGDEKLFF
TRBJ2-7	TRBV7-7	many	CASRQWRALTYEQYF
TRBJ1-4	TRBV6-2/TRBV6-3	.	CASRPNRGAREKLFF
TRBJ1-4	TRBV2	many	CASSERNTETEKLFF
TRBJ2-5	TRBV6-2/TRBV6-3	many	CASSKGQETQYF
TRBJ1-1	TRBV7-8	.	CASSPGLNTEAFF
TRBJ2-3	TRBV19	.	CASSSHGSTDTQYF
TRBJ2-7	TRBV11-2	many	CASSLAGDKSYEQYF
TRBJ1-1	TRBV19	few	CASSIDSPNTEAFF
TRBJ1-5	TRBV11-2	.	CASSLDRDEVGAGNQPKHF
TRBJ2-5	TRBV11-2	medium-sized	CASSLGWGVETQYF
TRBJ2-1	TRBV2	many	CASSPRGSGGRDEQFF
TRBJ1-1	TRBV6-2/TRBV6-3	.	CASSYSDRTVDTEAFF
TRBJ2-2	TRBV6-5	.	CASSYVSGAGELFF
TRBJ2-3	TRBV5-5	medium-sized	CASSDGTSVWSSTDTQYF
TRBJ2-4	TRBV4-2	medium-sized	CASSQGGQVSGKNIQYF
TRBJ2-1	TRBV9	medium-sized	CASSQGHNEQFF
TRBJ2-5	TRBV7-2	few	CASSREEETQYF
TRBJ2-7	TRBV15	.	CATSRTLGQGYGNF
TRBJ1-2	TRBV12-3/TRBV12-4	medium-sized	CASRLQGGDYGYTF
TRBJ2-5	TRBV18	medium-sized	CASSPQSETQYF
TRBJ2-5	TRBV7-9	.	CASSSTGQETQYF